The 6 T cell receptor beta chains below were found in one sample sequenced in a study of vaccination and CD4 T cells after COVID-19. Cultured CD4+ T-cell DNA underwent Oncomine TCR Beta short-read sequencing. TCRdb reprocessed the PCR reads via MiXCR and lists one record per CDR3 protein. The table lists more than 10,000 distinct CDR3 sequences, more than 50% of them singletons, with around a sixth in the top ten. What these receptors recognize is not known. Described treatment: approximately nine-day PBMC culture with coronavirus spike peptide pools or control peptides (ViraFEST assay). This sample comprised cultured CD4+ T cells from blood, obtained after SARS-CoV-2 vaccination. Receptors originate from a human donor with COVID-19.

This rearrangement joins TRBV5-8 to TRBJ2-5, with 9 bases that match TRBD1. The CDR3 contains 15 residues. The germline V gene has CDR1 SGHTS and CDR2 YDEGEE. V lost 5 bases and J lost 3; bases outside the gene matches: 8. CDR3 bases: TGTGCCAGCAGTTTCGGGACAGGGAGTAAAGAGACCCAGTACTTC. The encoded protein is CASSFGTGSKETQYF. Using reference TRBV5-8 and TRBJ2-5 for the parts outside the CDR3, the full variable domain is EAGVTQSPTHLIKTRGQQATLRCSPISGHTSVYWYQQALGLGLQFLLWYDEGEERNRGNFPPRFSGRQFPNYSSELNVNALELEDSALYLCASSFGTGSKETQYFGPGTRLLVL.

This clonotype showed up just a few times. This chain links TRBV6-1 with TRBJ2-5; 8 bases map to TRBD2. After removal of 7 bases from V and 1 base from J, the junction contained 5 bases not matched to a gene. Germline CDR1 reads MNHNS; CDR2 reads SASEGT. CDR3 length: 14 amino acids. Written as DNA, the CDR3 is TGTGCCAGCACCCGGGGGGGGGTCCAAGAGACCCAGTACTTC. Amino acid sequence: CASTRGGVQETQYF.

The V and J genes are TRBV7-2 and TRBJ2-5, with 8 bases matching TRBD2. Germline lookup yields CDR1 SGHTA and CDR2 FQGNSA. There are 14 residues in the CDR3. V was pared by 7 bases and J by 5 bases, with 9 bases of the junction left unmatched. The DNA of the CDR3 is TGTGCCAGCAACCCGAGCGGGGGCCGGGAGACCCAGTACTTC. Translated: CASNPSGGRETQYF.

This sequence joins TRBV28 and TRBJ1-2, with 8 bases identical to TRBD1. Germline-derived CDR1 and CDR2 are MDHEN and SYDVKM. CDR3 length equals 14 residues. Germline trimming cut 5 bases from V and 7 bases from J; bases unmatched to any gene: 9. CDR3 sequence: CASSEGQGVSGYTF. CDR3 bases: TGTGCCAGCAGTGAAGGACAGGGAGTCAGTGGCTACACCTTC.

CDR3 sequence (DNA): TGTGCCAGCAGTCCCTTGGGGGGGGCCTCCTATAATTCACCCCTCCACTTT. This translates into CASSPLGGASYNSPLHF. The chain uses TRBV5-8 and TRBJ1-6; TRBD1 is a possible D gene (6 bases). Germline V gene data show CDR1 as SGHTS and CDR2 as YDEGEE. Trimming removed 5 bases from V and 0 bases from J, with 15 bases in between. The CDR3 sequence is 17 residues long.

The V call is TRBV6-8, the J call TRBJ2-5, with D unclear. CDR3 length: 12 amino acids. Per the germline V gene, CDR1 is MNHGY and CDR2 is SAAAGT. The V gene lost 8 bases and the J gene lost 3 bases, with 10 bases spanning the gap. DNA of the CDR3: TGTGCCAGCCTTAACAGCAAAGAGACCCAGTACTTC. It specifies CASLNSKETQYF.